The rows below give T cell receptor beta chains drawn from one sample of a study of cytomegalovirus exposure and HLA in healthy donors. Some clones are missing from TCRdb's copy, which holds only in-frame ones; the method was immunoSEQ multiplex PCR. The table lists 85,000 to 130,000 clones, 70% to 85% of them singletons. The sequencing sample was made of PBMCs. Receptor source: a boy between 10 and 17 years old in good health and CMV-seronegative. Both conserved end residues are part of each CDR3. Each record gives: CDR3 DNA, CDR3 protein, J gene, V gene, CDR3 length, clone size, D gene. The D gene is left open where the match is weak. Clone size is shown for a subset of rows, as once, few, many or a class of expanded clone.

CDR3 DNA: TGTGCCAGCGGAAGGTCCCCCGGATCGCCGGGAGAGACCCAGTACTTC
CDR3 protein: CASGRSPGSPGETQYF
J gene: TRBJ2-5
V gene: TRBV9
CDR3 length: 16
clone size: few
D gene: .

CDR3 DNA: TGTGCCAGCAGCCTTCCGGGACTAGCGGGGACCACAGATACGCAGTATTTT
CDR3 protein: CASSLPGLAGTTDTQYF
J gene: TRBJ2-3
V gene: TRBV14
CDR3 length: 17
clone size: few
D gene: TRBD2

CDR3 DNA: TGCGCCAGCAGCACCCAACTAGCGGGGGCCTACAATGAGCAGTTCTTC
CDR3 protein: CASSTQLAGAYNEQFF
J gene: TRBJ2-1
V gene: TRBV4-3
CDR3 length: 16
clone size: .
D gene: TRBD2

CDR3 DNA: TGTGCCAGCGTTGGTGGGACAGGGCGGGGGAGCAATCAGCCCCAGCATTTT
CDR3 protein: CASVGGTGRGSNQPQHF
J gene: TRBJ1-5
V gene: TRBV28
CDR3 length: 17
clone size: few
D gene: TRBD1

CDR3 DNA: TGTGCCAGCAGGCTGCCACAGGGAGTTGAAGCTTTCTTT
CDR3 protein: CASRLPQGVEAFF
J gene: TRBJ1-1
V gene: TRBV28
CDR3 length: 13
clone size: .
D gene: .

CDR3 DNA: TGTGCCATCAGTGAGTCTCGCAATGAGCAGTTCTTC
CDR3 protein: CAISESRNEQFF
J gene: TRBJ2-1
V gene: TRBV10-3
CDR3 length: 12
clone size: .
D gene: .

CDR3 DNA: TGTGCCAGCAGCGTAGTAGCCGGGGAGCTGTTTTTT
CDR3 protein: CASSVVAGELFF
J gene: TRBJ2-2
V gene: TRBV9
CDR3 length: 12
clone size: .
D gene: .

CDR3 DNA: TGTGCCAGCAGTTGGGGGGGCGGCTATGGCTACACCTTC
CDR3 protein: CASSWGGGYGYTF
J gene: TRBJ1-2
V gene: TRBV28
CDR3 length: 13
clone size: .
D gene: .

CDR3 DNA: TGTGCCAGCAGCTCCGTCGGGGACAGGGTAAGGTCCTACGAGCAGTACTTC
CDR3 protein: CASSSVGDRVRSYEQYF
J gene: TRBJ2-7
V gene: TRBV27
CDR3 length: 17
clone size: .
D gene: TRBD1

CDR3 DNA: TGTGCCACCAGCCCCGCCCAGGGGGGCTATGGCTACACCTTC
CDR3 protein: CATSPAQGGYGYTF
J gene: TRBJ1-2
V gene: TRBV15
CDR3 length: 14
clone size: once
D gene: TRBD1

CDR3 DNA: TGTGCCAGCAGCTTCGGCGGGAGGAGCTCCTACAATGAGCAGTTCTTC
CDR3 protein: CASSFGGRSSYNEQFF
J gene: TRBJ2-1
V gene: TRBV5-4
CDR3 length: 16
clone size: .
D gene: TRBD2

CDR3 DNA: TGTGCCAGCAGTGAAGTGACAGATGGCTACACCTTC
CDR3 protein: CASSEVTDGYTF
J gene: TRBJ1-2
V gene: TRBV6-1
CDR3 length: 12
clone size: .
D gene: .

CDR3 DNA: TGTGCCAGCAGCTTAGGTGGGACAGGGGGCGGGTTGAAGCAGTACTTC
CDR3 protein: CASSLGGTGGGLKQYF
J gene: TRBJ2-7
V gene: TRBV7-2
CDR3 length: 16
clone size: few
D gene: TRBD1

CDR3 DNA: TGCAGCGTTGAGGGTGGAGGAACCGGCTACACCTTC
CDR3 protein: CSVEGGGTGYTF
J gene: TRBJ1-2
V gene: TRBV29-1
CDR3 length: 12
clone size: .
D gene: .

CDR3 DNA: TGTGCCAGAAGCTTCGGGAGACGACGGATAGAATACACCGAAGCTTTCTTT
CDR3 protein: CARSFGRRRIEYTEAFF
J gene: TRBJ1-1
V gene: TRBV5-3
CDR3 length: 17
clone size: .
D gene: .

CDR3 DNA: TGCGCCAGCAGCCAAGCCCTTAACGGTCGAGCTTTCTTT
CDR3 protein: CASSQALNGRAFF
J gene: TRBJ1-1
V gene: TRBV4-1
CDR3 length: 13
clone size: .
D gene: .

CDR3 DNA: TGTGCCAGCAGCCCCGGGACAGGGGGCGCTTGGGGCTACACCTTC
CDR3 protein: CASSPGTGGAWGYTF
J gene: TRBJ1-2
V gene: TRBV5-6
CDR3 length: 15
clone size: .
D gene: TRBD1